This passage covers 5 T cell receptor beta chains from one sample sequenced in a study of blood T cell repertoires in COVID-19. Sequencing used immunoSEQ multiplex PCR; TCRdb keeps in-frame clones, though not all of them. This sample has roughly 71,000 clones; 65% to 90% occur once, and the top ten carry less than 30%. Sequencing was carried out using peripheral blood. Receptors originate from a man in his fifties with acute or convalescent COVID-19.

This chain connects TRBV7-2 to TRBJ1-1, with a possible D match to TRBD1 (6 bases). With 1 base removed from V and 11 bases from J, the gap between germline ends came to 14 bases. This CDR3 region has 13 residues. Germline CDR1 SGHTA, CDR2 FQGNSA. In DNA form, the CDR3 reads TGTGCCAGCAGCTTAGGCCCTGATAGGGGGGCTTTCTTT. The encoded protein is CASSLGPDRGAFF. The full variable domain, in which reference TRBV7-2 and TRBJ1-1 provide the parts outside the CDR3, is GAGVSQSPSNKVTEKGKDVELRCDPISGHTALYWYRQSLGQGLEFLIYFQGNSAPDKSGLPSDRFSAERTGGSVSTLTIQRTQQEDSAVYLCASSLGPDRGAFFGQGTRLTVV.

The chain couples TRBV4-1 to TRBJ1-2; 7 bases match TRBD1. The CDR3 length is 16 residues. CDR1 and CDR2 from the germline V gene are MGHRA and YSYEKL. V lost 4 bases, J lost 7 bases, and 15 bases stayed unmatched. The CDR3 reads CASSPGTVLSKGGYTF. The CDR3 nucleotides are TGCGCCAGCAGCCCCGGGACAGTCTTGTCCAAGGGTGGCTACACCTTC.

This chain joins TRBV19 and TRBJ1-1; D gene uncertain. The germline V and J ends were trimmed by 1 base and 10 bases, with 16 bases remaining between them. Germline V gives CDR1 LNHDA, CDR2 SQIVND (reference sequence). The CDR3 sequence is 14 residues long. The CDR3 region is CASSIGRSLEGAFF. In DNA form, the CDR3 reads TGTGCCAGTAGTATAGGCCGGAGTTTGGAGGGAGCTTTCTTT.

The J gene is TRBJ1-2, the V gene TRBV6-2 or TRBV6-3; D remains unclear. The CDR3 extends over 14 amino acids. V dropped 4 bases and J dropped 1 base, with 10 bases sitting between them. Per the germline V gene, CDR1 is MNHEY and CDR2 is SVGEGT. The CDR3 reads CASSFRGFNYGYTF. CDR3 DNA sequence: TGTGCCAGCAGTTTCCGAGGGTTTAACTATGGCTACACCTTC.

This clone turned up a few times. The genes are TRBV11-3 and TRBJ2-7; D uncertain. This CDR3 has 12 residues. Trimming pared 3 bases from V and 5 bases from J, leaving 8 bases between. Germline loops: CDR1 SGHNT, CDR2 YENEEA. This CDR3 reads CASSLSGDEQYF. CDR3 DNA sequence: TGTGCCAGCAGCTTGAGTGGAGACGAGCAGTACTTC.